This record looks at one T cell receptor (beta chain) sequence and its context. Only a few counts were recorded for this clonotype. Its antigen is unknown. The record has no base qualities; no much larger clone is one base away. The data were taken from a study of response to subunit inactivated influenza vaccine (dated by TCRdb to 2017 to 2018). Notes on the research overall: To follow how T cells responded to a trivalent subunit inactivated influenza vaccine, the researchers relied on deep quantitative profiling of the T cell receptor repertoire. What the work shows at the level of the full study, not this receptor alone: The authors suggested that each seasonal influenza vaccination may recruit only a limited number of new T cells.

The germline V gene specifies SGHVS as CDR1 and FNYEAQ as CDR2. The V end loses 4 bases and the J end loses 4 bases, and a stretch of 13 bases separates them. Inclusive of the bounding cysteine and phenylalanine, the CDR3 is 15 residues long. Left in the record is the CDR3 DNA by itself, 45 bases read in frame from the first base. This specimen's time point label, per the study, means: around 45 days after influenza vaccine administration. Receptor amplification or capture employed RT-PCR. TCRdb records Illumina HiSeq 2500 as the sequencer. In-frame beta chains were kept once TCRdb had trimmed the public reads at Q25 with fastp and called clones with MiXCR. Rows are combined by CDR3 protein, so each entry shows the most common genes and DNA. Here the sample has around 480,000 distinct CDR3 sequences; roughly 9.7% occur a single time. The ten largest make up approximately 12% of the sample.

The sequencing here drew on PBMCs from blood, taken 45 days after vaccination. Recombination linked TRBV7-6 to TRBJ1-4; 5 matching bases give a weak D call of TRBD1. The clonotype was recovered from a man aged 45-60 years who received an inactivated influenza vaccine. Donor details come from another sample of the same person, matched by shared clones. CDR3 protein: CASSSRWGNNEKLFF. The nucleotide sequence is given as TGTGCCAGCAGCTCCCGGTGGGGGAATAATGAAAAACTGTTTTTT. Here the CDR3 is joined to the reference TRBV7-6 and TRBJ1-4 genes, and the full variable domain is: GAGVSQSPRYKVTKRGQDVALRCDPISGHVSLYWYRQALGQGPEFLTYFNYEAQQDKSGLPNDRFSAERPEGSISTLTIQRTEQRDSAMYRCASSSRWGNNEKLFFGSGTQLSVL.